These T cell receptor beta chains were read from a single sample in a study of naive and memory T cell subsets. TCRdb re-analysed the UMI-ligation and nested PCR reads in MiXCR, keeping a single row per CDR3 protein. The table records some 83,000 distinct CDR3 sequences, around 13% of them present only once. Specimen: central memory CD4+ T cells from blood. Every receptor here comes from a human donor in good health. CDR3s include the opening cysteine and the closing phenylalanine or tryptophan. D genes are given only for firm matches. Size is omitted from some rows. Given values are once, few, many or a class for expanded clones.

j_call,d_call,clone_size,v_call,cdr3_aa,cdr3_nt
TRBJ1-6,-,-,TRBV6-1,CATRQEPTSYNSPLHF,TGTGCCACAAGACAGGAGCCAACCTCCTATAATTCACCCCTCCACTTT
TRBJ2-1,TRBD2,-,TRBV20-1,CSAVGEAGDYGNEQFF,TGCAGTGCTGTAGGGGAAGCGGGAGATTATGGCAATGAGCAGTTCTTC
TRBJ2-5,TRBD1,many,TRBV29-1,CSVDRGRETQYF,TGCAGCGTAGACAGGGGACGAGAGACCCAGTACTTC
TRBJ2-7,-,many,TRBV9,CASSVEVGTPPYEQYF,TGTGCCAGCAGCGTAGAGGTCGGGACTCCCCCCTACGAGCAGTACTTC
TRBJ2-3,TRBD1,few,TRBV7-2,CASRNRDRPTDTQYF,TGTGCCAGCAGGAACCGGGACAGGCCCACAGATACGCAGTATTTT
TRBJ1-5,-,-,TRBV11-2,CASSTQGGNQPQHF,TGTGCCAGCAGTACACAGGGAGGCAATCAGCCCCAGCATTTT
TRBJ2-3,TRBD2,-,TRBV10-3,CAISSSGRAKDTQYF,TGTGCCATCAGTTCTAGCGGGAGAGCGAAAGATACGCAGTATTTT
TRBJ1-5,-,many,TRBV6-6,CASSTVNQPQHF,TGTGCCAGCAGTACCGTAAATCAGCCCCAGCATTTT
TRBJ2-6,-,-,TRBV21-1,CASSKGTDTNYSGANVLTF,TGTGCCAGCAGCAAAGGAACGGACACCAACTACTCTGGGGCCAACGTCCTGACTTTC
TRBJ2-3,TRBD2,many,TRBV6-2/TRBV6-3,CASSPTPENLLAGSLDTQYF,TGTGCCAGCAGTCCGACCCCGGAGAATCTACTAGCGGGATCTCTAGATACGCAGTATTTT
TRBJ1-1,-,many,TRBV20-1,CSAHTGSNTEAFF,TGCAGTGCCCACACAGGGTCAAACACTGAAGCTTTCTTT
TRBJ2-7,-,-,TRBV21-1,CASSIMSQGSRYEQYF,TGTGCCAGCAGCATAATGTCCCAGGGGAGCCGCTACGAGCAGTACTTC
TRBJ2-1,-,many,TRBV29-1,CSVTSQYNEQFF,TGCAGCGTTACTTCGCAGTACAATGAGCAGTTCTTC
TRBJ1-1,-,-,TRBV5-1,CASSRRGEGNTEAFF,TGCGCCAGCAGCCGAAGGGGGGAAGGGAACACTGAAGCTTTCTTT
TRBJ1-1,-,many,TRBV18,CASSPLGGPLEAFF,TGTGCCAGCTCACCACTCGGGGGACCTCTGGAAGCTTTCTTT
TRBJ1-6,TRBD1,-,TRBV10-3,CASGTGYNSPLHF,TGTGCCAGCGGGACAGGTTATAATTCACCCCTCCACTTT
TRBJ2-7,-,few,TRBV7-2,CASSTAHEQYF,TGTGCCAGCAGTACGGCCCACGAGCAGTACTTC
TRBJ2-7,TRBD1,many,TRBV12-3/TRBV12-4,CASSFGTGFDEQYF,TGTGCCAGCAGTTTTGGGACAGGGTTCGACGAGCAGTACTTC
TRBJ1-6,-,-,TRBV27,CASSLKGGVNSPLHF,TGTGCCAGCAGTTTAAAAGGGGGTGTTAATTCACCCCTCCACTTT
TRBJ2-7,-,few,TRBV4-1,CASSQEGAGGGEQYF,TGCGCCAGCAGCCAAGAGGGGGCAGGGGGAGGCGAGCAGTACTTC
TRBJ2-1,TRBD1,few,TRBV5-6,CASSLGQGYNEQFF,TGTGCCAGCAGCTTGGGACAGGGCTACAATGAGCAGTTCTTC
TRBJ1-2,-,many,TRBV20-1,CSAREGHGVAYTF,TGCAGTGCTAGAGAAGGACACGGAGTCGCGTACACCTTC
TRBJ2-7,-,many,TRBV20-1,CSASEGSYEQYF,TGCAGTGCTAGTGAGGGATCCTACGAGCAGTACTTC
TRBJ1-5,TRBD1,few,TRBV10-3,CAISGGQYSNQPQHF,TGTGCCATCAGTGGGGGACAGTATAGCAATCAGCCCCAGCATTTT
TRBJ2-1,TRBD2,once,TRBV5-4,CASSFLRLAPNYNEQFF,TGTGCCAGCAGCTTCCTCAGACTAGCGCCCAACTACAATGAGCAGTTCTTC
TRBJ2-3,TRBD2,-,TRBV6-1,CASSERAGGAADTQYF,TGTGCCAGCAGTGAAAGAGCGGGAGGTGCCGCAGATACGCAGTATTTT
TRBJ2-2,-,-,TRBV7-3,CASSLFAGNTGELFF,TGTGCCAGCAGCTTATTCGCAGGGAACACCGGGGAGCTGTTTTTT
TRBJ1-5,-,-,TRBV2,CASSERDGSNQPQHF,TGTGCCAGCAGTGAACGGGACGGGAGCAATCAGCCCCAGCATTTT
TRBJ2-7,TRBD1,few,TRBV7-9,CASSLKAGTVPYEQYF,TGTGCCAGCAGCCTAAAGGCCGGGACAGTCCCCTACGAGCAGTACTTC
TRBJ1-3,TRBD1,many,TRBV5-1,CASSVGTAGNTIYF,TGCGCCAGCAGCGTTGGGACAGCCGGTAACACCATATATTTT
TRBJ2-3,-,many,TRBV4-1,CASSPLYAKGTDTQYF,TGCGCCAGCAGCCCCCTCTACGCGAAAGGCACAGATACGCAGTATTTT
TRBJ2-5,-,few,TRBV20-1,CSASPNGGSSETQYF,TGCAGTGCTAGCCCTAATGGGGGGAGTTCGGAGACCCAGTACTTC
TRBJ2-6,TRBD1,many,TRBV12-3/TRBV12-4,CASSSGTGSSGANVLTF,TGTGCCAGCAGTTCGGGGACAGGGAGCTCTGGGGCCAACGTCCTGACTTTC
TRBJ2-1,TRBD1,few,TRBV20-1,CSANQKTGKGNEQFF,TGCAGTGCCAACCAAAAGACAGGGAAAGGCAATGAGCAGTTCTTC
TRBJ1-4,TRBD1,-,TRBV5-4,CASSGTGTNEKLFF,TGTGCCAGCAGCGGGACAGGAACGAATGAAAAACTGTTTTTT
TRBJ2-1,-,many,TRBV20-1,CSARWGSQYEQFF,TGCAGTGCTAGATGGGGCTCACAGTATGAGCAGTTCTTC
TRBJ1-4,-,few,TRBV5-1,CASSLTIGATNEKLFF,TGCGCCAGCAGCTTGACGATAGGAGCAACTAATGAAAAACTGTTTTTT
TRBJ2-7,-,-,TRBV3-1,CASSRAFQGSSYEQYF,TGTGCCAGCAGCAGAGCGTTCCAGGGGAGCTCCTACGAGCAGTACTTC
TRBJ1-1,-,many,TRBV20-1,CSARDVRAGNTEAFF,TGCAGTGCTAGAGATGTGCGAGCAGGGAACACTGAAGCTTTCTTT
TRBJ2-1,TRBD2,few,TRBV11-2,CASILGTSGGREQFF,TGTGCCAGCATCCTCGGCACTAGCGGAGGTAGGGAGCAGTTCTTC